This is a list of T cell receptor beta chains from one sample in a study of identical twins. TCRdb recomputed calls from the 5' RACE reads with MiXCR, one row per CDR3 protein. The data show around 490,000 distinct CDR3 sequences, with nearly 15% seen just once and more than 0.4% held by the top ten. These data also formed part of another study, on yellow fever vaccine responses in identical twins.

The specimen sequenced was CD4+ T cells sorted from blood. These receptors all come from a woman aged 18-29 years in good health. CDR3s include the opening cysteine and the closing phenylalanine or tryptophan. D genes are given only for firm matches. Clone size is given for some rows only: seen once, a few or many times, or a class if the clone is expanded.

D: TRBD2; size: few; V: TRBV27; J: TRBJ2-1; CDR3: CASSSQRVPGTSGRYDEQFF; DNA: TGTGCCAGCAGTTCCCAAAGGGTTCCCGGGACTAGCGGGAGGTATGATGAGCAGTTCTTC
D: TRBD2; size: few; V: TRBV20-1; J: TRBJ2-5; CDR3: CSARGGGLQETQYF; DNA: TGCAGTGCTAGAGGCGGGGGGCTCCAAGAGACCCAGTACTTC
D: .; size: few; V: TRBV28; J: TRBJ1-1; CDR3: CASSLLRAEAFF; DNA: TGTGCCAGCAGTTTACTAAGGGCTGAAGCTTTCTTT
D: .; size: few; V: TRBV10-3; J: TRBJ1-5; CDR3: CAISQGYSNQPQHF; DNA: TGTGCCATCAGTCAGGGATATAGCAATCAGCCCCAGCATTTT
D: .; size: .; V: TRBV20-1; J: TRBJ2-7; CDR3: CSASAAYEQYF; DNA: TGCAGTGCTAGTGCGGCTTACGAGCAGTACTTC
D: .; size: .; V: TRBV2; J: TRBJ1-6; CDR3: CASSRSSYNSPLHF; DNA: TGTGCCAGCAGCCGGAGCTCCTATAATTCACCCCTCCACTTT
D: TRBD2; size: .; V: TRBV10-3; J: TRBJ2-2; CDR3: CAISESPGSPGGGELFF; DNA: TGTGCCATCAGTGAGTCTCCAGGCAGTCCGGGGGGCGGGGAGCTGTTTTTT
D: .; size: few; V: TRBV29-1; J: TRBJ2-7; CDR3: CSVEGGFTYEQYF; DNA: TGCAGCGTTGAAGGGGGATTCACCTACGAGCAGTACTTC
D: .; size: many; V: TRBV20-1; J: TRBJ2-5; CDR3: CSAQRGETQYF; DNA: TGCAGTGCCCAAAGGGGGGAGACCCAGTACTTC
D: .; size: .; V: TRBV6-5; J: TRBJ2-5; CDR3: CASSLSQGQETQYF; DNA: TGTGCCAGCAGTCTATCTCAGGGGCAAGAGACCCAGTACTTC
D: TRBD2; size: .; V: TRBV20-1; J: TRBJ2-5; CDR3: CSARVFSGGPRETQYF; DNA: TGCAGTGCTAGGGTGTTTAGCGGGGGGCCCCGGGAGACCCAGTACTTC
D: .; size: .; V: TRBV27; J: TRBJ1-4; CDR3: CASSHRDLLNEKLFF; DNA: TGTGCCAGCAGTCACCGGGACCTACTGAATGAAAAACTGTTTTTT
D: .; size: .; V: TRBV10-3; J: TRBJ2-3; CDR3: CAIAGRGNTDTQYF; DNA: TGTGCCATCGCCGGGCGCGGGAACACAGATACGCAGTATTTT
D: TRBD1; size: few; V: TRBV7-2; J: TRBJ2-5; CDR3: CASSRQGQTQYF; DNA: TGTGCCAGCAGCCGACAGGGTCAGACCCAGTACTTC
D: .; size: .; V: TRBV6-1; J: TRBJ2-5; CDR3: CASSLADSVGKTQYF; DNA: TGTGCCAGCAGTCTAGCCGATAGCGTTGGGAAGACCCAGTACTTC
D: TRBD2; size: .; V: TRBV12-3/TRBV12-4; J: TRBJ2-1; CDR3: CASTTLRLAPNEQFF; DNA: TGTGCCAGCACAACCCTACGACTAGCGCCCAATGAGCAGTTCTTC
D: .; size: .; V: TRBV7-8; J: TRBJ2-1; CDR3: CASSLAFRGLGDEQFF; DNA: TGTGCCAGCAGCTTAGCGTTTCGCGGCCTTGGGGATGAGCAGTTCTTC
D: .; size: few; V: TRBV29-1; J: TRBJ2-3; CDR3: CSVTHGSSSTDTQYF; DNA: TGCAGCGTTACCCACGGGAGCAGCAGCACAGATACGCAGTATTTT
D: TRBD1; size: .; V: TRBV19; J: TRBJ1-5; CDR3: CASRIQGSGNQPQHF; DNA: TGTGCCAGTAGAATACAGGGGAGTGGCAATCAGCCCCAGCATTTT
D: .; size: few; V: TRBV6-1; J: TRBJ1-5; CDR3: CASSNAAANQPQHF; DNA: TGTGCCAGCTCCAACGCGGCAGCCAATCAGCCCCAGCATTTT
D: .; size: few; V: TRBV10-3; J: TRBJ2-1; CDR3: CAISRGTNEQFF; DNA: TGTGCCATCAGCCGGGGGACCAATGAGCAGTTCTTC
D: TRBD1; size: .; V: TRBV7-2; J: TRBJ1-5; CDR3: CASSLRDSGGQPQHF; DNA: TGTGCCAGCAGCTTGAGGGATTCAGGGGGTCAGCCCCAGCATTTT
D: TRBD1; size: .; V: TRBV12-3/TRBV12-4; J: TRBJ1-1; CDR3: CASTRDSMNTEAFF; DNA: TGTGCCAGCACCAGGGACAGTATGAACACTGAAGCTTTCTTT
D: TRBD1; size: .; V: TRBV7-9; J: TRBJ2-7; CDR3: CASSLPFDRAHEQYF; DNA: TGTGCCAGCAGCTTACCCTTCGACAGGGCCCACGAGCAGTACTTC
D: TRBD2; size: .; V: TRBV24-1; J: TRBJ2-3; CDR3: CATSDLGGTSTDTQYF; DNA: TGTGCCACCAGTGACCTCGGGGGGACTAGCACAGATACGCAGTATTTT
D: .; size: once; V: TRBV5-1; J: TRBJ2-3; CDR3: CASSYGPSDTQYF; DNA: TGCGCCAGCAGCTACGGTCCGAGTGATACGCAGTATTTT
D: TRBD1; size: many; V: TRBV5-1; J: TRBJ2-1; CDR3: CASSLVQGAGNEQFF; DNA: TGCGCCAGCAGCTTGGTGCAGGGGGCTGGGAATGAGCAGTTCTTC
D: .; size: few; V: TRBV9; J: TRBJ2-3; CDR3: CASSVSRYKTDTQYF; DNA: TGTGCCAGCAGCGTTTCTAGGTATAAGACAGATACGCAGTATTTT
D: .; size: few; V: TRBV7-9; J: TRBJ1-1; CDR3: CASSLGPAALNTEAFF; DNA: TGTGCCAGCAGCTTGGGACCTGCTGCCCTGAACACTGAAGCTTTCTTT
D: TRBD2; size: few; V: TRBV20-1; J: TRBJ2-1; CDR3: CSARTLAEYNEQFF; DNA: TGCAGTGCTAGAACCCTAGCGGAGTACAATGAGCAGTTCTTC
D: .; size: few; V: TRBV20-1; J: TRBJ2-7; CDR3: CSARISAEQYF; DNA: TGCAGTGCTAGGATTAGCGCTGAGCAGTACTTC
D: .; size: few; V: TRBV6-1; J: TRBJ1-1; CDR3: CASYTVGLSTEAFF; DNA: TGTGCCAGCTATACCGTTGGTTTGAGCACTGAAGCTTTCTTT
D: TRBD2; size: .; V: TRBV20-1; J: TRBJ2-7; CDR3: CSARGLTSGSYEQYF; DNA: TGCAGTGCTAGAGGGTTGACTAGCGGCTCCTACGAGCAGTACTTC
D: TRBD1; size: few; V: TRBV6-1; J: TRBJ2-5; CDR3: CASSVTQGTGETQYF; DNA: TGTGCCAGCAGTGTGACACAGGGGACCGGGGAGACCCAGTACTTC
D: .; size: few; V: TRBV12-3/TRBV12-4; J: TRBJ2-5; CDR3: CASSPLGGQETQYF; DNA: TGTGCCAGCAGTCCCTTAGGGGGTCAAGAGACCCAGTACTTC
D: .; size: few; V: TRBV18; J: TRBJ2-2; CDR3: CASSPRTAANTGELFF; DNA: TGTGCCAGCTCACCACGAACAGCCGCGAACACCGGGGAGCTGTTTTTT
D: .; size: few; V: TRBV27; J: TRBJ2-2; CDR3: CASNDLGGITGELFF; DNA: TGTGCCAGCAATGACCTCGGGGGCATCACCGGGGAGCTGTTTTTT
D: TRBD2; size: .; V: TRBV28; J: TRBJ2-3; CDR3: CASSSHRGGTDTQYF; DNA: TGTGCCAGCAGTTCCCACCGGGGGGGCACAGATACGCAGTATTTT
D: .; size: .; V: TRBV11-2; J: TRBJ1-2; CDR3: CASSLDGNGYTF; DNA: TGTGCCAGCAGCTTAGATGGGAATGGCTACACCTTC